Reported below is one TCR beta chain. No antigen is known for it. Profiled with immunoSEQ multiplex PCR; TCRdb holds only in-frame clones, not every one. This sample yields over 95,000 clones, of which roughly nine tenths are seen a single time; 7.5% to 9.5% belongs to the top ten. Germline V gene data show CDR1 as LNHDA and CDR2 as SQIVND (reference sequence). This CDR3 region has 16 residues. The V and J ends lost 3 bases and 0 bases, in that order; junction bases with no gene match: 5. The record originates from a study of T cell responses to AZD1222 COVID-19 vaccine. Study-wide points: Among the donors, most were white British and more were female, and clonal diversity was possibly underestimated.

This TCR came from an adult who received the AZD1222 COVID-19 vaccine. The chain is built from TRBV19 and TRBJ2-5; the match to TRBD2 covers 9 bases. The sample was peripheral blood, taken 28 days after the second AZD1222 dose. The CDR3 bases are TGTGCCAGTAGTATGGTGCTAGCGGGGAACCAAGAGACCCAGTACTTC. Translated: CASSMVLAGNQETQYF.